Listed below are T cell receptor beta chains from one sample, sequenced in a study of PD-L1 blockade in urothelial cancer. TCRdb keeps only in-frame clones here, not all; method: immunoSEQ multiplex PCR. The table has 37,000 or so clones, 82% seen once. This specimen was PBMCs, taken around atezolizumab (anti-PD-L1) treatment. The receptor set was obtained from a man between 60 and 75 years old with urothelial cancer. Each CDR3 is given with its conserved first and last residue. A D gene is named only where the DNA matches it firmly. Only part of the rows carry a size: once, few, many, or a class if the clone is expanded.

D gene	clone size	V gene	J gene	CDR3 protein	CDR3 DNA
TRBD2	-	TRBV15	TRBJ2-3	CATSRGRGFPPDTQYF	TGTGCCACCAGCAGGGGGAGGGGATTTCCCCCCGATACGCAGTATTTT
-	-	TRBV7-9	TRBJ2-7	CASSPGTRGYEQYF	TGTGCCAGCAGCCCTGGGACACGGGGATACGAGCAGTACTTC
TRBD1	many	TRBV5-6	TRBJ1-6	CASSLAGTGNSPLHF	TGTGCCAGCAGCTTGGCTGGGACAGGGAATTCACCCCTCCACTTT
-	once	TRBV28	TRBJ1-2	CASSLWFTDNYGYTF	TGTGCCAGCAGTTTATGGTTTACAGATAACTATGGCTACACCTTC
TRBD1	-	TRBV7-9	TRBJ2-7	CASSLGGDRADEQYF	TGTGCCAGCAGCTTAGGTGGGGACAGGGCCGACGAGCAGTACTTC
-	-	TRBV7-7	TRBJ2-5	CASSSSGGETQYF	TGTGCCAGCAGCTCCTCGGGCGGGGAGACCCAGTACTTC
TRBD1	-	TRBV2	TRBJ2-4	CASSEDRGGKNIQYF	TGTGCCAGCAGTGAGGACAGGGGAGGTAAAAACATTCAGTACTTC
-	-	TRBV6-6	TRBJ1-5	CASRQGSNQPQHF	TGTGCCAGCAGGCAGGGTAGCAATCAGCCCCAGCATTTT
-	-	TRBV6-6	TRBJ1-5	CASSRGNSNQPQHF	TGTGCCAGCAGCAGGGGAAATAGCAATCAGCCCCAGCATTTT
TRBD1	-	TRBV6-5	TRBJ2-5	CASARDRETQYF	TGTGCCAGCGCTCGGGACAGAGAGACCCAGTACTTC
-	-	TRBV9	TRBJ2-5	CASSVEPVAQETQYF	TGTGCCAGCAGCGTAGAACCAGTAGCACAAGAGACCCAGTACTTC
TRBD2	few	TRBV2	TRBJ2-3	CASRPGPGLASDTQYF	TGTGCCAGCAGGCCCGGTCCGGGACTAGCGTCAGATACGCAGTATTTT
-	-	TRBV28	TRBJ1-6	CASSPTADSPSSYNSPLHF	TGTGCCAGCAGTCCAACCGCCGACAGTCCCAGCTCCTATAATTCACCCCTCCACTTT